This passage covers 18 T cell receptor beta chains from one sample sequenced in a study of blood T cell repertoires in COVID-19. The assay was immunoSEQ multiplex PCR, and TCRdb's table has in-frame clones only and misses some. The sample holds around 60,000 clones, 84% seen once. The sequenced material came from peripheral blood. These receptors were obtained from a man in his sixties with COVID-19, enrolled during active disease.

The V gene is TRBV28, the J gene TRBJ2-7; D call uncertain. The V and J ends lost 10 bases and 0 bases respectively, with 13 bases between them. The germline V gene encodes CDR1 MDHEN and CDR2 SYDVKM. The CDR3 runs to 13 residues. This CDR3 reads CATEGRSSYEQYF. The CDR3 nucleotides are TGTGCCACCGAAGGAAGGAGCTCCTACGAGCAGTACTTC.

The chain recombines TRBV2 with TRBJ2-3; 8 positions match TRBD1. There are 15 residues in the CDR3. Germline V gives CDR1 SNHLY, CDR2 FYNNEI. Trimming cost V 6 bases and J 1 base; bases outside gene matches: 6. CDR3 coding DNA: TGTGCCAGCAGGGGACAGGAGGTCGGCACAGATACGCAGTATTTT. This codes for CASRGQEVGTDTQYF. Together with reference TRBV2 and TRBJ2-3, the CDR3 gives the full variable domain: EPEVTQTPSHQVTQMGQEVILRCVPISNHLYFYWYRQILGQKVEFLVSFYNNEISEKSEIFDDQFSVERPDGSNFTLKIRSTKLEDSAMYFCASRGQEVGTDTQYFGPGTRLTVL.

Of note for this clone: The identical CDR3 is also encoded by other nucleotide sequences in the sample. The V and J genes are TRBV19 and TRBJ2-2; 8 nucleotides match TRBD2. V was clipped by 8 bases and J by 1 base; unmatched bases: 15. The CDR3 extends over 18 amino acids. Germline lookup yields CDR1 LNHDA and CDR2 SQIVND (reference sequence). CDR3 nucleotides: TGTGCCAGTCGCCGGGGTGGGCTCGCGGGGGGGAACACCGGGGAGCTGTTTTTT. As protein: CASRRGGLAGGNTGELFF.

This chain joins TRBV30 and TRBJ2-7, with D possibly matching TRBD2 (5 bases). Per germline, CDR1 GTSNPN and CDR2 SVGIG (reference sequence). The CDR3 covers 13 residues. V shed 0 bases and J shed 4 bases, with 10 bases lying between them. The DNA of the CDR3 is TGTGCCTGGAGTGTACTAGGAGGATACGAGCAGTACTTC. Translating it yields CAWSVLGGYEQYF.

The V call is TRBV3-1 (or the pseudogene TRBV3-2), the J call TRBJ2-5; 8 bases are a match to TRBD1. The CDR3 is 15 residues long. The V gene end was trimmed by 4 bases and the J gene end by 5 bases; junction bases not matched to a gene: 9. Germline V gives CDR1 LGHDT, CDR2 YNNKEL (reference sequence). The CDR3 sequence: CASSPNAGTGETQYF. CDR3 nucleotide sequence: TGTGCCAGCAGCCCAAACGCAGGGACAGGCGAGACCCAGTACTTC.

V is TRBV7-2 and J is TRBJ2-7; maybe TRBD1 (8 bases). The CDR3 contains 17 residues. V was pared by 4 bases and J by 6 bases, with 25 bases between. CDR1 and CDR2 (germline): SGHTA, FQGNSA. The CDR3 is CASSSTDRGGGIVEQYF. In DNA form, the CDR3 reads TGTGCCAGCAGCTCTACTGACAGGGGCGGGGGAATAGTCGAGCAGTACTTC.

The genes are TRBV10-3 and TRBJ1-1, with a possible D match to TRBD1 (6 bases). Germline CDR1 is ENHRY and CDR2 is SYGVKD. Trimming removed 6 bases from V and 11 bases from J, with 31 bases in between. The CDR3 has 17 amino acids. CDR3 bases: TGTGCCATCAGGGGGACCGGACAGCCTAAGGGGCGAGAGTGGGCTTTCTTT. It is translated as CAIRGTGQPKGREWAFF.

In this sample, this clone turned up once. CDR3 protein: CASSSPGQLNYGYTF. Here the CDR3 DNA reads TGTGCCAGCAGCTCCCCGGGACAGCTTAACTATGGCTACACCTTC. The genes are TRBV5-4 and TRBJ1-2; 7 bases are shared with TRBD1. The CDR3 spans 15 residues. The J segment lost 1 base and the V segment lost 3 bases, leaving 6 bases of the junction unmatched. The germline V gene has CDR1 SGHNT and CDR2 YYREEE (reference sequence).

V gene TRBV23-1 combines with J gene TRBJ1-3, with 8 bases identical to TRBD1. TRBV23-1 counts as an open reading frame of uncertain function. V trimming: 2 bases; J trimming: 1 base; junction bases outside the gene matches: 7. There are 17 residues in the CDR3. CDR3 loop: CASSQPPGGKSGNTIYF. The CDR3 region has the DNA TGCGCCAGCAGTCAACCGCCAGGGGGCAAATCTGGAAACACCATATATTTT.

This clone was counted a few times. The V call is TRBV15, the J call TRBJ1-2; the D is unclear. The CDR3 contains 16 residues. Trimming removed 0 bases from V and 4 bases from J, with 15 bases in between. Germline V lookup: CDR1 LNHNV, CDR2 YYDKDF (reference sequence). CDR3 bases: TGTGCCACCAGCAGAGAACCCATCGAGGGATTCTATGGCTACACCTTC. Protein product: CATSREPIEGFYGYTF.

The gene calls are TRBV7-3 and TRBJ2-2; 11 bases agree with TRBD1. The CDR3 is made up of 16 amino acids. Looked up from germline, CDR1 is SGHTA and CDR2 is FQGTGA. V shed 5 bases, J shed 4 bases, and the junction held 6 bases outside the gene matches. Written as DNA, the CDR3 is TGTGCCAGCAGCCGAACCGGGACAGGGGGCACCGGGGAGCTGTTTTTT. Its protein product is CASSRTGTGGTGELFF.

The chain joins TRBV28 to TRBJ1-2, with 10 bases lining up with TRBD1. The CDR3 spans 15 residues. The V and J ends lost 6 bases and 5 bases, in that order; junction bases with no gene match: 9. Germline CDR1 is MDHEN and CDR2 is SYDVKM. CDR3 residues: CASRAAGTGVYGYTF. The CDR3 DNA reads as TGTGCCAGCAGGGCCGCCGGGACAGGGGTTTATGGCTACACCTTC.

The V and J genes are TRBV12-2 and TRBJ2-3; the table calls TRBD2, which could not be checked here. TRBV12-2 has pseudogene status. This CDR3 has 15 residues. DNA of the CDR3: TGTGCAAGTCGCTGGGGGGGACAAGCTACAGATACGCAGTATTTT. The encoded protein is CASRWGGQATDTQYF.

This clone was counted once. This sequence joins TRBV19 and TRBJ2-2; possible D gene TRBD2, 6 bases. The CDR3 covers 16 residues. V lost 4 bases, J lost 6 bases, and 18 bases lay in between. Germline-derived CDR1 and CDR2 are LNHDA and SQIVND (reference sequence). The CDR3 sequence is CASSNRLREKAGELFF. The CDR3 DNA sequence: TGTGCCAGTAGTAACCGCCTCCGGGAGAAGGCCGGGGAGCTGTTTTTT. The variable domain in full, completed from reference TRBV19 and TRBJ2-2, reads DGGITQSPKYLFRKEGQNVTLSCEQNLNHDAMYWYRQDPGQGLRLIYYSQIVNDFQKGDIAEGYSVSREKKESFPLTVTSAQKNPTAFYLCASSNRLREKAGELFFGEGSRLTVL.

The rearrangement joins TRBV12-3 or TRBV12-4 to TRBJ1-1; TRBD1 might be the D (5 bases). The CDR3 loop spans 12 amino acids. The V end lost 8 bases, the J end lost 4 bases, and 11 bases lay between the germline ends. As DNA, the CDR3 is TGTGCCAGCTTAGGGGTGGGCACTGAAGCTTTCTTT. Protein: CASLGVGTEAFF.

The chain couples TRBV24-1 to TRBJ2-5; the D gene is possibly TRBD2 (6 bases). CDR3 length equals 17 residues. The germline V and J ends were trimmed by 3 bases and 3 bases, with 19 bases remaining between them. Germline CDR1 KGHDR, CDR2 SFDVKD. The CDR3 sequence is CATSDRGRRRREETQYF. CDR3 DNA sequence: TGTGCCACCAGTGATAGGGGACGGAGGAGGAGGGAAGAGACCCAGTACTTC.

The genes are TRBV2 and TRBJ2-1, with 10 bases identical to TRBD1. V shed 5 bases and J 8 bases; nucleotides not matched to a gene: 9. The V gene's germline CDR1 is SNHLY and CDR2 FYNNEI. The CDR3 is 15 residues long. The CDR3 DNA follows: TGTGCCAGCAGTCCCTGGGGACAGGGGAAGGATGAGCAGTTCTTC. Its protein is CASSPWGQGKDEQFF.

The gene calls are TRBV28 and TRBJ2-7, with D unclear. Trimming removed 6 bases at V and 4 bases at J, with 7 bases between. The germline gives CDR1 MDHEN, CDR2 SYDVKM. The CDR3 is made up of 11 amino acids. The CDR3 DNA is TGTGCCAGCAGCCAACGGTACGAGCAGTACTTC. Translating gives CASSQRYEQYF.